The source of this T cell receptor beta chain is a study of blood T cell repertoires in COVID-19. Turning to the study itself: The cDNA or gDNA used as material had been derived from T cells, B-cell-depleted T cells, or PBMCs.

Individuals drawn from 24 US areas were roughly 18 to 89 years old. Clinical history as reported by participants underpinned cohort assignment. Sequencing used immunoSEQ multiplex PCR; TCRdb keeps in-frame clones, though not all of them. The sample lists more than 150,000 clones, around 80% occurring once. This CDR3 comprises 15 residues. In germline, CDR1 is SGHAT, CDR2 FQNNGV. V was clipped by 5 bases and J by 5 bases; unmatched bases: 5. The chain joins TRBV11-2 to TRBJ2-2; 10 bases are shared with TRBD1. This receptor was taken from a man aged 45-65 years who had recovered from COVID-19. The sequenced sample was PBMCs or T cells enriched from blood (not recorded which). The CDR3 nucleotides are TGTGCCAGCAGCACAAGGGACAGGGGAACCGGGGAGCTGTTTTTT. This encodes CASSTRDRGTGELFF.